This T cell receptor (beta chain) comes out of a study of OX40 agonist ivuxolimab in advanced cancers. Study summary: Mean age approximately 59 years, range about 20 to 79; around 80% male.

Sequencing used immunoSEQ multiplex PCR; TCRdb keeps in-frame clones, though not all of them. The sample contains 50,000 to 70,000 clones, approximately 90% of which appear only once. The clonotype originates from an adult with an advanced solid tumor such as melanoma, head and neck, liver or kidney cancer. The sequenced sample was CD4+ or CD8+ T cells sorted from blood, obtained in a trial of the OX40 agonist ivuxolimab.

As DNA, the CDR3 is TGTGCCAGCAGTTGGGGGCTCGGAAACACCATATATTTT. Residues: CASSWGLGNTIYF. This chain joins TRBV27 and TRBJ1-3, with D possibly TRBD1 on 6 matching bases. V was clipped by 4 bases and J by 4 bases, with 8 bases between them. The CDR3 length is 13 residues. Germline CDR1 and CDR2: MNHEY and SMNVEV (reference sequence).